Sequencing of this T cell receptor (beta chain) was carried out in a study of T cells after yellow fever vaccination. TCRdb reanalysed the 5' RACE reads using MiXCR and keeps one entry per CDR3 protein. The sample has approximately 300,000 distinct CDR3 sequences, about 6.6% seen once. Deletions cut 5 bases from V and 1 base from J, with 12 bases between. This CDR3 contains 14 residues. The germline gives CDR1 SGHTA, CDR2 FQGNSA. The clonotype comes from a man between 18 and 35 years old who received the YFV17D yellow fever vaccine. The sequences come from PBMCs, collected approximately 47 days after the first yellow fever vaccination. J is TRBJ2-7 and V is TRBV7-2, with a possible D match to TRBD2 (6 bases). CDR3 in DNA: TGTGCCAGCAGCCCGCGGAGGGAGTCCTACGAGCAGTACTTC. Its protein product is CASSPRRESYEQYF.